This T cell receptor (beta chain) is from a study of cytomegalovirus exposure and HLA in healthy donors. Study observations and caveats: Later on, an analysis showed TCR association rates differing by HLA locus, with DRB1 the most and HLA-C the fewest. A later analysis linked a missense DCLRE1C variant to TCR beta V- and J-gene trimming. There were some V segments, including TRBV6-2 and TRBV6-3, excluded as indistinguishable.

Per germline, CDR1 LNHDA and CDR2 SQIVND (reference sequence). The CDR3 has 13 amino acids. Trimming cost V 6 bases and J 2 bases, with 10 bases left between them. Details on this clone: As yet, its antigen is unknown.

These donors counted as nominally healthy when sampled, but unrecorded immune exposures were likely. The PCR contained 60 Vbeta and 13 Jbeta primers. Only in-frame clones appear in the TCRdb table, and some are missing; sequencing was by immunoSEQ multiplex PCR. The sample comprises under 100,000 clones, 65% to 80% of which are singletons, and 7% to 10% rests with the top ten. The receptor comes from a human donor in good health. Material: PBMCs. V and J are TRBV19 and TRBJ2-5, with D hard to call. CDR3 region: CASSSVQQETQYF. DNA for the CDR3: TGTGCCAGTAGCTCCGTGCAGCAAGAGACCCAGTACTTC.